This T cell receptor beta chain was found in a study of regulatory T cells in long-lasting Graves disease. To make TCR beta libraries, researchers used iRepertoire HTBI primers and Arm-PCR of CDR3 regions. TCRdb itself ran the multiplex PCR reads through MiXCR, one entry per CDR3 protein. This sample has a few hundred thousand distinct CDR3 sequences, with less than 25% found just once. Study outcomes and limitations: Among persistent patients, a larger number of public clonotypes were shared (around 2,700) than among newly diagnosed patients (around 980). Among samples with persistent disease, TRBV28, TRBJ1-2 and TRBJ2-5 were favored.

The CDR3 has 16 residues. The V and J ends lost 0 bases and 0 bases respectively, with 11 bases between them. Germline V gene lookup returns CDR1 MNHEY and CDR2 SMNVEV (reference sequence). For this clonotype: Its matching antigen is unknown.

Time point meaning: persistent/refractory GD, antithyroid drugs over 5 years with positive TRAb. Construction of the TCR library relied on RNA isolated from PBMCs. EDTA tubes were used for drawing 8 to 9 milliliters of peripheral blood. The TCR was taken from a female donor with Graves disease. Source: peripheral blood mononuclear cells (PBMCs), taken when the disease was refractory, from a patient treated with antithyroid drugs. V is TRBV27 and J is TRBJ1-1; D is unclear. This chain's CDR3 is CASSLSFISMNTEAFF. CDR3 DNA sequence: TGTGCCAGCAGTTTATCCTTTATTAGTATGAACACTGAAGCTTTCTTT.